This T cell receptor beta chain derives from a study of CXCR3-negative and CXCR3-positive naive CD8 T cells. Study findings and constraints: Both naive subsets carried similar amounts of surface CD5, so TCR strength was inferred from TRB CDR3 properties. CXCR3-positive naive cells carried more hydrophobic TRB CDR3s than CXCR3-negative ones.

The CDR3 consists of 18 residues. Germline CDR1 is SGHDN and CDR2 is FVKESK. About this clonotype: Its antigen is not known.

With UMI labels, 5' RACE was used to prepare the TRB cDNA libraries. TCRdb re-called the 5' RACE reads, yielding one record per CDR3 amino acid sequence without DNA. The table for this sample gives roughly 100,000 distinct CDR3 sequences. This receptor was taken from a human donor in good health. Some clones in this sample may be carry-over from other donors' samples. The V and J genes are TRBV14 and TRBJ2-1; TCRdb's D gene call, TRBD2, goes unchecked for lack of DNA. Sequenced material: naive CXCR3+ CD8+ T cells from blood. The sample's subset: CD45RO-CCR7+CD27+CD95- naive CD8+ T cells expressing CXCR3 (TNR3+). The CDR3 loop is CASSQVWTSLSSYNEQFF. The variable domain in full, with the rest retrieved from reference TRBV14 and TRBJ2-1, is EAGVTQFPSHSVIEKGQTVTLRCDPISGHDNLYWYRRVMGKEIKFLLHFVKESKQDESGMPNNRFLAERTGGTYSTLKVQPAELEDSGVYFCASSQVWTSLSSYNEQFFGPGTRLTVL.